Presented here are 14 T cell receptor beta chains from one specimen sequenced in a study of T cells in Graves' hyperthyroidism and ophthalmopathy. Researchers amplified the TCR beta CDR3 regions from RNA transcripts. Carried out on the TCR CDR3, a first-round RT-PCR used the HTBI primer set. TCRdb re-called the multiplex PCR reads with MiXCR, one entry per CDR3 protein. The sample includes 490,000 or so distinct CDR3 sequences, just under 20% of them seen just once. The sample consisted of blood. These receptors all stem from a man aged 40-49 years with Graves' ophthalmopathy.

The chain is built from TRBV12-5 and TRBJ2-1; 10 bases are a match to TRBD2. Germline lookup yields CDR1 LGHNT and CDR2 FRNRAP. V lost 3 bases and J lost 8; bases outside the gene matches: 7. The CDR3 has 15 amino acids. Written as DNA, the CDR3 is TGTGCTAGTGGTTTCGGACTAGCGGCTGCCCATGAGCAGTTCTTC. Translation: CASGFGLAAAHEQFF.

At least ten counts were recorded for this clonotype. This rearrangement joins TRBV11-2 to TRBJ2-3; 8 bases match TRBD2. CDR1 SGHAT and CDR2 FQNNGV come from the germline V gene. The CDR3 runs to 18 residues. With V trimmed by 2 bases and J by 5 bases, 15 bases remained unmatched. The CDR3 DNA reads as TGTGCCAGCAGCTTATGGCTTGGCTCTGGCGGGGGGATAGATACGCAGTATTTT. Its protein product is CASSLWLGSGGGIDTQYF.

V usage is TRBV6-1 and J usage is TRBJ2-1; either TRBD1 or TRBD2 may supply D (7 bases each). CDR3 length: 15 residues. V was cut by 6 bases and J by 4 bases, with 16 bases left in between. Germline CDR1 is MNHNS and CDR2 is SASEGT. CDR3 coding DNA: TGTGCCAGCAGAAGGGGGGAGGGGGCTTACAATGAGCAGTTCTTC. The encoded protein is CASRRGEGAYNEQFF.

This clonotype was found many times. The V call is TRBV5-1, the J call TRBJ2-7; no clear D gene. This CDR3 is 14 amino acids long. Per germline, CDR1 SGHRS and CDR2 YFSETQ. The ends were cut back, 2 bases at V and 4 bases at J, with 13 bases in the middle. The CDR3 is CASSLGITKYEQYF. The CDR3 DNA sequence: TGCGCCAGCAGCTTAGGGATAACTAAGTACGAGCAGTACTTC.

This chain joins TRBV10-3 and TRBJ2-1, with 13 positions matching TRBD2. The germline CDR1 and CDR2 sequences are ENHRY and SYGVKD. V shed 8 bases and J 5 bases; nucleotides not matched to a gene: 9. This CDR3 has 16 residues. The CDR3: CAISTSGRAIDNEQFF. Written as DNA, the CDR3 is TGTGCCATCTCCACTAGCGGGAGGGCCATAGACAATGAGCAGTTCTTC.

This clonotype has at least ten counts. The rearrangement links TRBV5-1 to TRBJ1-3, with D uncertain. V was cut by 5 bases and J by 2 bases, with 8 bases left in between. The CDR3 runs 13 residues. CDR1 is SGHRS and CDR2 is YFSETQ in the germline V gene. CDR3 DNA sequence: TGCGCCAGCAGGGAAGGGACTGGAAACACCATATATTTT. Its translation is CASREGTGNTIYF.

This clonotype was picked up many times. V and J are TRBV30 and TRBJ1-5; D unresolved. The length of the CDR3 is 13 residues. The V and J ends lost 2 bases and 3 bases respectively, with 8 bases between them. Germline V gene data show CDR1 as GTSNPN and CDR2 as SVGIG (reference sequence). CDR3 residues: CAWSSGDNQPQHF. CDR3 DNA: TGTGCCTGGAGTTCCGGAGACAATCAGCCCCAGCATTTT. Based on the CDR3 plus reference TRBV30 and TRBJ1-5, the full variable domain is SQTIHQWPATLVQPVGSPLSLECTVEGTSNPNLYWYRQAAGRGLQLLFYSVGIGQISSEVPQNLSASRPQDRQFILSSKKLLLSDSGFYLCAWSSGDNQPQHFGDGTRLSIL.

This clonotype was seen many times. This chain links TRBV11-2 with TRBJ2-5; D gene unclear. Per germline, CDR1 SGHAT and CDR2 FQNNGV. This CDR3 region has 14 residues. Trimming left V 1 base short and J 2 bases short, with 8 bases between. The CDR3: CASSLVVGQETQYF. The CDR3, as DNA: TGTGCCAGCAGCTTAGTAGTGGGACAAGAGACCCAGTACTTC.

The J gene is TRBJ1-3, the V gene TRBV9; 7 positions match TRBD1. V trimming: 4 bases; J trimming: 0 bases; junction bases outside the gene matches: 7. In germline, CDR1 is SGDLS, CDR2 YYNGEE. This CDR3 spans 16 amino acids. The CDR3 nucleotides read TGTGCCAGCAGCCCGACGACAGGGTACTCTGGAAACACCATATATTTT. This gives the protein CASSPTTGYSGNTIYF. The variable domain in full, completed from reference TRBV9 and TRBJ1-3, reads DSGVTQTPKHLITATGQRVTLRCSPRSGDLSVYWYQQSLDQGLQFLIQYYNGEERAKGNILERFSAQQFPDLHSELNLSSLELGDSALYFCASSPTTGYSGNTIYFGEGSWLTVV.

By sample share, this clonotype is medium-sized. V is TRBV28 and J is TRBJ2-7, with no clear D. Germline assignment: CDR1 MDHEN and CDR2 SYDVKM. Trimming removed 2 bases from V and 6 bases from J, with 11 bases in between. The CDR3 has 13 amino acids. For the CDR3, the DNA is TGTGCCAGCAGTTTAGGAACAGCCGGCGAGCAGTACTTC. Translation gives CASSLGTAGEQYF.

This clonotype was counted between two and nine times. The chain is built from TRBV30 and TRBJ2-5; either TRBD1 or TRBD2 may fit D (5 bases each). V gave up 0 bases and J gave up 5 bases, with 16 bases separating them. The germline CDR1 and CDR2 sequences are GTSNPN and SVGIG (reference sequence). The CDR3 sequence is 15 residues long. CDR3 amino acids: CAWSVLSKGRETQYF. Here the CDR3 DNA reads TGTGCCTGGAGTGTACTTAGTAAGGGACGGGAGACCCAGTACTTC.

This clonotype was found a few times. The rearrangement links TRBV5-5 to TRBJ1-6; D is perhaps TRBD1 (5 bases). The V end lost 0 bases, the J end lost 7 bases, and 17 bases lay between the germline ends. CDR3 size: 17 residues. Germline CDR1 is SGHKS and CDR2 is YYEKEE (reference sequence). The CDR3 protein is CASSLEEGQIWNSPLHF. The CDR3 DNA reads as TGTGCCAGCAGCTTGGAGGAGGGGCAAATATGGAATTCACCCCTCCACTTT.

This clonotype was seen many times. The rearrangement links TRBV10-3 to TRBJ1-1, with TRBD1 as a possible D gene (5 bases). Germline lookup yields CDR1 ENHRY and CDR2 SYGVKD. The length of the CDR3 is 14 residues. Trimming removed 5 bases from V and 3 bases from J, with 13 bases in between. The CDR3 DNA sequence: TGTGCCATCAGTTATCGGGGCATGGACACTGAAGCTTTCTTT. Residues: CAISYRGMDTEAFF.

This clonotype appeared many times. V gene TRBV11-2 combines with J gene TRBJ1-4; TRBD1 might be the D (5 bases). CDR3 length: 14 residues. V gave up 5 bases and J gave up 0 bases, with 7 bases separating them. The germline V gene encodes CDR1 SGHAT and CDR2 FQNNGV. The DNA for the CDR3 is TGTGCCAGCAGCCTGACAGCAACTAATGAAAAACTGTTTTTT. This gives the protein CASSLTATNEKLFF.